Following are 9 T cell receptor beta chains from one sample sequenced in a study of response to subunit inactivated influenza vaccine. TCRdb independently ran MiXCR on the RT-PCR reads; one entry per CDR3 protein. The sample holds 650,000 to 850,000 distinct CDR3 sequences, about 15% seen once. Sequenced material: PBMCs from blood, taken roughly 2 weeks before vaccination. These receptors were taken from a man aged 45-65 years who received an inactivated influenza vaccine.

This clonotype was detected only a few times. The CDR3 is CASTPRAVNTGELFF. The CDR3 nucleotides are TGTGCCAGCACCCCCCGCGCAGTTAACACCGGGGAGCTGTTTTTT. The chain recombines TRBV2 with TRBJ2-2; D call uncertain. This CDR3 has 15 amino acids. CDR1 and CDR2 (germline): SNHLY, FYNNEI. V was shortened by 7 bases and J by 2 bases, with 14 bases between the two germline ends.

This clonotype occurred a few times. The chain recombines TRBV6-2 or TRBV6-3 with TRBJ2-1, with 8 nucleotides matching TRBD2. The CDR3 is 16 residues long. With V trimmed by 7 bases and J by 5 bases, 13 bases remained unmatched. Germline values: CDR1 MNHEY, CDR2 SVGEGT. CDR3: CASTPKKTSANNEQFF. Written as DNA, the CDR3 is TGTGCCAGCACTCCTAAAAAGACTAGCGCAAACAATGAGCAGTTCTTC.

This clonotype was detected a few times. The CDR3 sequence: CSARSAGRTYEQYF. DNA of the CDR3: TGCAGTGCTAGATCTGCAGGACGCACCTACGAGCAGTACTTC. The chain links TRBV20-1 to TRBJ2-7; D unresolved. V was clipped by 2 bases and J by 2 bases, with 13 bases between them. The CDR3 consists of 14 residues. Germline CDR1 reads DFQATT; CDR2 reads SNEGSKA (reference sequence).

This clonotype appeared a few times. Written as DNA, the CDR3 is TGCGCCAGCAGCCAAGAGGACACAGATACGCAGTATTTT. Amino acids: CASSQEDTDTQYF. The rearrangement links TRBV4-3 to TRBJ2-3; D uncertain. The ends were cut back, 0 bases at V and 2 bases at J, with 3 bases in the middle. The CDR3 loop spans 13 amino acids. The V gene's germline CDR1 is LGHNA and CDR2 YSLEER.

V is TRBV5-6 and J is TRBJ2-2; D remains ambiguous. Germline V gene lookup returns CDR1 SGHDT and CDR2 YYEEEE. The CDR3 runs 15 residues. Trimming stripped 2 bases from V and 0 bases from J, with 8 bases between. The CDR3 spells CASSFRATNTGELFF. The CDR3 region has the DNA TGTGCCAGCAGCTTTAGAGCGACGAACACCGGGGAGCTGTTTTTT. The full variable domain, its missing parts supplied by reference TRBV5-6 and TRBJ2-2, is DAGVTQSPTHLIKTRGQQVTLRCSPKSGHDTVSWYQQALGQGPQFIFQYYEEEERQRGNFPDRFSGHQFPNYSSELNVNALLLGDSALYLCASSFRATNTGELFFGEGSRLTVL.

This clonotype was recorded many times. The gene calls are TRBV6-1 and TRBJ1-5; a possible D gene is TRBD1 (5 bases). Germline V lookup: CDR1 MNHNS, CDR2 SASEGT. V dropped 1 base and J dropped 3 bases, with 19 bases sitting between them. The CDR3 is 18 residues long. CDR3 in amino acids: CASSEDRKSSLNNQPQHF. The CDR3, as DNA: TGTGCCAGCAGTGAAGACAGGAAATCGTCGCTTAACAATCAGCCCCAGCATTTT.

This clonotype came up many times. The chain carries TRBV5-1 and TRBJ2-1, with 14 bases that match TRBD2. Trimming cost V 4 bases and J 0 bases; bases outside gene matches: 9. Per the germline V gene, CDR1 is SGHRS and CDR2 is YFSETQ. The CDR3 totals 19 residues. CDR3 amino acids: CASSPRTSGRPSSYNEQFF. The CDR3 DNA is TGCGCCAGCAGCCCTCGGACTAGCGGGAGGCCAAGCTCCTACAATGAGCAGTTCTTC.

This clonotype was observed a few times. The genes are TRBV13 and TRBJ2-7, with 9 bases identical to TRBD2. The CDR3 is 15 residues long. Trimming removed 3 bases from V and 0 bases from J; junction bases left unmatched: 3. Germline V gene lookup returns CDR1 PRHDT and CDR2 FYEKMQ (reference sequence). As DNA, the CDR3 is TGTGCCAGCAGCTTTTCACTAGCGGGCTCCTACGAGCAGTACTTC. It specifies CASSFSLAGSYEQYF.

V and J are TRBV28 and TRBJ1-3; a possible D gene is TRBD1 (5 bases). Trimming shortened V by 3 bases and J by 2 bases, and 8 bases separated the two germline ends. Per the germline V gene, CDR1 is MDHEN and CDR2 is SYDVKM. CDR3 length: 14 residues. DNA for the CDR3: TGTGCCAGCAGTTTTCCGGGGCCTGGAAACACCATATATTTT. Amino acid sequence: CASSFPGPGNTIYF.